This T cell receptor (beta chain) was documented in a study of T-cell reconstitution after alpha-beta-depleted transplantation in children. Study conclusions and caveats: Expanded graft clones numbering several hundred reportedly gave rise to alpha-beta T cells about two months after transplant. Surviving recipient T cells and thymic progenitors accounted for the high day-60 TCRbeta diversity observed in some patients. From newly produced T cells came most of the T-cell counts and diversity one year after transplant.

This clonotype was counted many times. Its antigen is undetermined. Unique molecular identifiers tagged the TCRbeta library. TCRdb reanalysed the PCR reads using MiXCR and keeps one entry per CDR3 protein. Seen here are just under 150,000 distinct CDR3 sequences, around 9% observed once, and the top ten hold 15% to 20%. CDR3 size: 13 residues. Germline V gene lookup returns CDR1 SNHLY and CDR2 FYNNEI. Trimming cost V 3 bases and J 14 bases, with 14 bases left between them. This sequence originates from a female patient aged 2-15 years who had a stem cell transplant for congenital amegakaryocytic thrombocytopenia, so the T cells may come from the graft donor. The sequences come from PBMCs, mostly from graft donor cells, collected 180 days after TCRalphabeta/CD19-depleted stem cell transplant. The rearrangement links TRBV2 to TRBJ1-6; tentative D call: TRBD1 (5 bases). The chain's CDR3 is CASSDLQGGTLHF. For the CDR3, the DNA is TGTGCCAGCAGTGATTTGCAGGGAGGAACCCTCCACTTT. Supplemented by reference TRBV2 and TRBJ1-6, the full variable domain reads EPEVTQTPSHQVTQMGQEVILRCVPISNHLYFYWYRQILGQKVEFLVSFYNNEISEKSEIFDDQFSVERPDGSNFTLKIRSTKLEDSAMYFCASSDLQGGTLHFGNGTRLTVT.